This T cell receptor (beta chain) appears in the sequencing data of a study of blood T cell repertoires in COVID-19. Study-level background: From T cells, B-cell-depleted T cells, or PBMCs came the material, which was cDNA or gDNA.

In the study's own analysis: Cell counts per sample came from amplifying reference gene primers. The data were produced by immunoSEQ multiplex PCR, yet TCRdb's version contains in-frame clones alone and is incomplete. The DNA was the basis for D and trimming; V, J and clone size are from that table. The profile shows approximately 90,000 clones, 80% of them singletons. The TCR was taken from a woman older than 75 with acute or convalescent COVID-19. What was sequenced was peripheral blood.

In nucleotides, the CDR3 is TGTGCCAGCAGTGAAATACTTTCCTCCTACGAGCAGTACTTC. It codes for CASSEILSSYEQYF. The rearrangement joins TRBV2 to TRBJ2-7; D gene unclear. Germline V gene data show CDR1 as SNHLY and CDR2 as FYNNEI. V was shortened by 2 bases and J by 0 bases, with 8 bases between the two germline ends. This CDR3 contains 14 residues.